This T cell receptor beta chain was sequenced in a study of blood T cells in healthy people across ages (dated by TCRdb to about 2015). With regard to the full study: In model experiments, roughly one uniquely barcoded TCR beta cDNA molecule per two T cells was captured by template switching. Using deep sequencing normalized with unique cDNA molecular identifiers, the study measured how TCR beta repertoire diversity changes with age. The donors were divided into four age groups: young (average around 17 years), middle-aged (over 35), aged (around 59) and long-lived (around 80). Donors of different ages were randomly distributed across sequencing lanes to avoid experimental bias. The study analyzed two additional independent replicas of 1 million unique cDNA reads from the same blood draw for two donors, one aged 18 to 29 and one aged 80 or older.

The library was built by means of 5' RACE. The second PCR ran for about 6 to 12 cycles and used a J-beta primer mix along with a sample-barcoded 5' primer. A unique molecular identifier was introduced onto each TCR beta cDNA molecule by a template-switch 5' adaptor carrying 12 random nucleotides. At least 2.5 million CDR3-containing paired-end reads were obtained from each sample. The Mint cDNA synthesis kit, primed by a TRBC-specific oligonucleotide, was used to synthesize first-strand cDNA from all RNA. Following uracil-DNA glycosylase treatment, all cDNA underwent a first 18-cycle PCR with the universal primers M1SS and BC2_uni_R. The source study handled its data this way. Normalization of each sample was performed by random selection of 1 million high-quality reads, each carrying a distinct molecular identifier. Instead of being binned into consensus sequences, reads with shared molecular identifiers were discarded. MiTCR, set to a Q25 quality threshold and the strictest error-elimination algorithm, was used for CDR3 identification, clonotype clustering and error correction. A nonparametric unseen species model with Euler transformation was used to estimate a lower bound on total TCR beta diversity. The public reads were quality trimmed at Q25 with fastp and then assembled into clones with MiXCR by TCRdb, keeping productive beta chains. Rows merge per CDR3 protein into single entries with the most common DNA and genes. The V and J calls were not made by the authors but by TCRdb's processing. For this sample there are 1,800,000 or so distinct CDR3 sequences; 39% appear just once. The ten largest clones take up 23% of the sample.

The junction carries 12 bases between V and J, which are trimmed by 4 bases and 3 bases respectively. From the cysteine through the phenylalanine, the CDR3 covers 14 amino acids. This entry keeps only the CDR3 DNA: 42 bases, framed from base 1. Sequences ENHRY (CDR1) and SYGVKD (CDR2) are obtained from the germline V gene. Points the paper makes about the study in general: There was a strong correlation between observed TCR beta diversity and the percentage of naive T cells measured by flow cytometry. The long-lived group showed more naive CD4+ T cells, fewer expanded clones and increased TCR diversity than the aged group, suggesting age selection. Donor CMV infection status was unknown, potentially confounding age-related changes in expanded clonotypes. Bulk unsorted PBMC profiling prevented conclusive comparison of naive and antigen-experienced compartments. Estimates of total diversity from one million sequenced T cells were regarded as lower bounds and underestimates. As age increased, observed TCR beta diversity per million T cells dropped in a roughly linear way, and a significant reduction was already evident by age 40.

As regards this clonotype: This receptor's antigen is unknown. Qualities for individual bases were not recorded, and no much larger clone is one base off.

The donors were roughly 40 Caucasian individuals from Russia, aged roughly 6 to 100 years, who were systemically healthy. Ten milliliters of peripheral blood were drawn from each donor into EDTA-treated Vacutainer tubes. Ficoll-Paque density-gradient centrifugation was used to isolate PBMCs, with at least 7 million obtained per sample. Total RNA, at least 6 micrograms per sample, was extracted from PBMCs with Trizol reagent. For every donor, flow cytometry on a PBMC aliquot measured the percentage of naive CD45RAhigh/CD27high T cells. The sequence joins TRBV10-3 to TRBJ2-5; TRBD1 is a possible D gene, resting on 6 matching bases. The source material was blood. The receptor was derived from a human donor in good health. This receptor carries the CDR3 CAISGTPGEETQYF. The sequenced DNA: TGTGCCATCAGTGGAACTCCAGGGGAAGAGACCCAGTACTTC.